These 12 T cell receptor beta chains share one sample of origin, sequenced in a study of persistence of HIV-infected CD4 T cells. Overlapping HIV-1 Gag 15-mer peptides at 0.85 to 1 ug per peptide per mL were used. CD40L/CD69 double-negative CD45RO-high memory CD4+ T cells were collected. Sequencing used immunoSEQ version 4 in survey mode. Here immunoSEQ multiplex PCR was the method, and the copy in TCRdb shows in-frame clones only, minus some. The table records 30,000 to 45,000 clones, more than 75% of them present only once. For these TCRs, the target antigens are not known. This specimen was cultured CD4+ T cells from PBMCs, taken from a patient who received antiretroviral therapy. Every receptor here comes from an adult with HIV. The donor label of this sample is uncertain.

The gene calls are TRBV7-8 and TRBJ1-2, with no clear D. From germline, CDR1 is SGHVS and CDR2 FQNEAQ. V was shortened by 5 bases and J by 11 bases, with 21 bases between the two germline ends. The CDR3 sequence is 14 residues long. As DNA, the CDR3 is TGTGCCAGCAGCCTCAGTGGAGGGAAGAACGGTTACACCTTC. Its protein is CASSLSGGKNGYTF.

CDR3 in DNA: TGCGCCAGCAGCCAAGAAAGGGACTCCCGAGCTTTCTTT. Protein product: CASSQERDSRAFF. This chain uses TRBV4-1 with TRBJ1-1, with a possible D match to TRBD1 (5 bases). Trimming pared 0 bases from V and 10 bases from J, leaving 12 bases between. Germline CDR1 and CDR2: MGHRA and YSYEKL. The CDR3 is 13 amino acids.

This clone was observed a handful of times. The V and J genes are TRBV14 and TRBJ2-2; D may be TRBD1 (6 bases). Between the trimmed V and J ends, which lost 4 bases and 7 bases, there was a span of 10 bases. The CDR3 extends over 13 amino acids. CDR1 is SGHDN, CDR2 FVKESK, per germline. CDR3 amino acids: CASSPARGGELFF. The CDR3 nucleotides read TGTGCCAGCAGCCCGGCCAGGGGCGGGGAGCTGTTTTTT.

A single count supports this clone. The chain combines TRBV4-2 with TRBJ1-1; D uncertain. This CDR3 spans 19 amino acids. V was cut by 4 bases and J by 2 bases, with 26 bases left in between. Germline CDR1 reads LGHNA; CDR2 reads YNFKEQ. This CDR3 reads CASSPQLLARKTVNTEAFF. The CDR3 DNA reads TGTGCCAGCAGCCCGCAACTCCTGGCCAGGAAAACCGTCAACACTGAAGCTTTCTTT.

This clone was recorded a few times. The chain links TRBV5-1 to TRBJ2-3, with TRBD2 matching 12 bases. The V gene's germline CDR1 is SGHRS and CDR2 YFSETQ. The J segment lost 6 bases and the V segment lost 3 bases, leaving 8 bases of the junction unmatched. The CDR3 is 16 amino acids. This chain's CDR3 is CASSYGLAGRSDTQYF. CDR3 in DNA: TGCGCCAGCAGCTATGGACTAGCGGGGAGAAGTGATACGCAGTATTTT.

V usage is TRBV2 and J usage is TRBJ1-1; D ambiguous. From germline, CDR1 is SNHLY and CDR2 FYNNEI. Trimming left V 0 bases short and J 3 bases short, with 8 bases between. This CDR3 has 14 residues. The CDR3 spells CASSEADRYTEAFF. CDR3 DNA: TGTGCCAGCAGTGAAGCGGACCGATACACTGAAGCTTTCTTT.

This clone has a handful of counts. The chain employs TRBV5-1 and TRBJ1-6; no reliable D call. The germline gives CDR1 SGHRS, CDR2 YFSETQ. This CDR3 region has 15 residues. With 0 bases removed from V and 7 bases from J, the gap between germline ends came to 11 bases. DNA of the CDR3: TGCGCCAGCAGCTTGGAGCCGGGAGCAAATTCACCCCTCCACTTT. Residues: CASSLEPGANSPLHF.

This clone was counted a few times. This sequence joins TRBV5-1 and TRBJ1-3; D gene uncertain. Germline V gene sequence: CDR1 SGHRS, CDR2 YFSETQ. The V end was cut by 0 bases, the J end by 6 bases, with 10 bases between. CDR3 length: 14 amino acids. The CDR3 reads CASSLGQEANTIYF. CDR3 DNA: TGCGCCAGCAGCTTGGGGCAGGAGGCAAACACCATATATTTT.

The chain is built from TRBV6-1 and TRBJ2-1; D is unresolved. V was shortened by 1 base and J by 12 bases, with 4 bases between the two germline ends. Germline V gives CDR1 MNHNS, CDR2 SASEGT. This CDR3 comprises 10 residues. DNA for the CDR3: TGTGCCAGCAGTGAAGGCAGGCAGTTCTTC. Protein sequence: CASSEGRQFF.

This clone was seen once. CDR3: CASSALTGKSYNEQFF. CDR3 DNA sequence: TGTGCCAGCAGCGCCCTTACAGGGAAGTCCTACAATGAGCAGTTCTTC. This chain joins TRBV9 and TRBJ2-1; TRBD1 is a possible D gene (6 bases). The CDR3 has 16 amino acids. The germline CDR1 and CDR2 sequences are SGDLS and YYNGEE. V was shortened by 3 bases and J by 1 base, with 14 bases between the two germline ends.

The gene calls are TRBV29-1 and TRBJ1-1; D not certain. V lost 6 bases and J lost 4, with 15 bases in between. This CDR3 contains 13 residues. The germline CDR1 and CDR2 sequences are SQVTM and ANQGSEA. CDR3 region: CSVTPTRSTEAFF. The CDR3 bases are TGCAGCGTCACCCCCACAAGAAGCACTGAAGCTTTCTTT.

The rearrangement links TRBV15 to TRBJ1-5; D ambiguous. CDR1 and CDR2 from the germline V gene are LNHNV and YYDKDF (reference sequence). The CDR3 runs 13 residues. Trimming removed 5 bases from V and 1 base from J, with 6 bases in between. CDR3 in DNA: TGTGCCACCAGCCTTAGCAGCAATCAGCCCCAGCATTTT. Translation gives CATSLSSNQPQHF.